A selection of T cell receptor beta chains follows, all from one sample in a study of T cells after yellow fever vaccination. One entry per CDR3 protein results from TCRdb running MiXCR on the 5' RACE reads. Of approximately 510,000 distinct CDR3 sequences listed, 20% to 25% are singletons. Source: PBMCs, taken less than 25 days after the first yellow fever vaccination. Receptors were obtained from a man aged 18 to 35 who received the YFV17D yellow fever vaccine. CDR3s include the opening cysteine and the closing phenylalanine or tryptophan. The order of the fields is D gene, clone size, J gene, V gene, CDR3 protein, CDR3 DNA. A D gene is named only where the DNA matches it firmly. Clone sizes are given selectively: once, few, many, or a class where the clone is expanded.

NA,few,TRBJ2-5,TRBV3-1,CASSQEMETQYF,TGTGCCAGCAGCCAAGAGATGGAGACCCAGTACTTC
TRBD2,NA,TRBJ2-1,TRBV9,CASSVGGGSTNEQFF,TGTGCCAGCAGCGTAGGCGGGGGGTCGACCAATGAGCAGTTCTTC
NA,few,TRBJ2-1,TRBV12-3/TRBV12-4,CASKKGDGYEQFF,TGTGCCAGCAAGAAGGGGGATGGATATGAGCAGTTCTTC
NA,NA,TRBJ1-1,TRBV20-1,CSARASVEAFF,TGCAGTGCTAGGGCCTCAGTTGAAGCTTTCTTT
TRBD1,NA,TRBJ1-1,TRBV5-1,CASSLALIGRGAFF,TGCGCCAGCAGCTTGGCCCTCATAGGCAGGGGGGCTTTCTTT
TRBD1,NA,TRBJ1-1,TRBV27,CASSLTGGAGAGEAFF,TGTGCCAGCAGCCTTACAGGGGGCGCGGGGGCTGGTGAAGCTTTCTTT
NA,few,TRBJ2-4,TRBV5-1,CASSLVWGPKNIQYF,TGCGCCAGCAGCTTGGTTTGGGGTCCCAAAAACATTCAGTACTTC
TRBD2,NA,TRBJ2-3,TRBV12-3/TRBV12-4,CASRAGTSVPDTQYF,TGTGCCAGCAGAGCCGGGACTAGCGTGCCAGATACGCAGTATTTT
NA,few,TRBJ1-1,TRBV9,CASSARGVDTEAFF,TGTGCCAGCAGCGCCCGGGGGGTGGACACTGAAGCTTTCTTT
NA,few,TRBJ2-5,TRBV5-1,CASRNQGGKETQYF,TGCGCCAGCAGAAATCAGGGGGGGAAAGAGACCCAGTACTTC
NA,NA,TRBJ1-1,TRBV4-3,CASSHTPGSGAFF,TGCGCCAGCAGCCACACCCCGGGGTCCGGAGCTTTCTTT
TRBD1,NA,TRBJ2-5,TRBV20-1,CSAEVDRGRETQYF,TGCAGTGCCGAAGTCGACAGGGGGAGAGAGACCCAGTACTTC
NA,NA,TRBJ2-3,TRBV20-1,CSARGPTYTDTQYF,TGCAGTGCTAGAGGACCGACCTACACAGATACGCAGTATTTT
NA,few,TRBJ2-3,TRBV9,CASSVLGSMDTQYF,TGTGCCAGCAGCGTACTCGGTAGCATGGATACGCAGTATTTT
NA,few,TRBJ2-7,TRBV5-1,CASSGWTESSYEQYF,TGCGCCAGCAGCGGGTGGACGGAGAGCTCCTACGAGCAGTACTTC
NA,NA,TRBJ2-7,TRBV14,CASSQFTGSSYEQYF,TGTGCCAGCAGCCAATTTACCGGGAGCTCCTACGAGCAGTACTTC
NA,few,TRBJ1-1,TRBV10-3,CAISESTMNTEAFF,TGTGCCATCAGTGAGTCGACGATGAACACTGAAGCTTTCTTT
NA,NA,TRBJ1-3,TRBV12-3/TRBV12-4,CASGGRVRSGNTIYF,TGTGCCAGCGGGGGACGGGTCAGGTCCGGAAACACCATATATTTT
TRBD2,NA,TRBJ2-1,TRBV2,CASIGGGAHNEQFF,TGTGCCAGCATTGGCGGGGGGGCCCACAATGAGCAGTTCTTC
NA,NA,TRBJ1-1,TRBV5-1,CASSSGGYPEAFF,TGCGCCAGCAGTTCTGGGGGGTACCCTGAAGCTTTCTTT
NA,few,TRBJ1-4,TRBV27,CASRRGIHEKLFF,TGTGCCAGCAGGAGGGGGATTCATGAAAAACTGTTTTTT
NA,few,TRBJ1-6,TRBV4-1,CASSQQGLGDESPLHF,TGCGCCAGCAGCCAGCAGGGTTTGGGGGATGAGTCACCCCTCCACTTT
TRBD2,few,TRBJ2-3,TRBV4-1,CASSQSGGYTDTQYF,TGCGCCAGCAGCCAGAGCGGGGGGTACACAGATACGCAGTATTTT
TRBD1,NA,TRBJ1-2,TRBV7-2,CASSLESQGAGPGYTF,TGTGCCAGCAGCTTAGAAAGCCAGGGGGCCGGTCCTGGCTACACCTTC
NA,many,TRBJ2-3,TRBV5-1,CASSLKGTDTQYF,TGCGCCAGCAGCTTGAAGGGCACAGATACGCAGTATTTT
NA,NA,TRBJ2-3,TRBV24-1,CATSDPETGGDTQYF,TGTGCCACCAGTGACCCGGAGACAGGTGGAGATACGCAGTATTTT
NA,few,TRBJ2-5,TRBV7-2,CASRMIGEETQYF,TGTGCCAGCAGAATGATTGGGGAGGAGACCCAGTACTTC
NA,NA,TRBJ1-4,TRBV20-1,CSASRAKGRGVPEKLFF,TGCAGTGCTAGTAGGGCCAAGGGCCGCGGGGTACCTGAAAAACTGTTTTTT
TRBD2,NA,TRBJ2-5,TRBV10-3,CAISDPSGGQETQYF,TGTGCCATCAGTGACCCTAGCGGGGGCCAAGAGACCCAGTACTTC
NA,NA,TRBJ1-2,TRBV4-2,CASSQGSLTF,TGTGCCAGCAGCCAAGGGTCCCTCACCTTC
TRBD2,NA,TRBJ2-1,TRBV7-2,CASSLSGGNLYNEQFF,TGTGCCAGCAGCTTATCGGGGGGGAACCTCTACAATGAGCAGTTCTTC
NA,NA,TRBJ2-2,TRBV14,CASSHRALTTGELFF,TGTGCCAGCAGCCACCGAGCCTTGACCACCGGGGAGCTGTTTTTT
NA,few,TRBJ2-3,TRBV9,CASSTLQGGDTQYF,TGTGCCAGCAGCACCCTGCAGGGGGGGGATACGCAGTATTTT
NA,few,TRBJ1-1,TRBV7-9,CASKRDGSTEAFF,TGTGCCAGCAAAAGGGACGGGTCCACTGAAGCTTTCTTT
NA,few,TRBJ2-5,TRBV20-1,CSARLQGPLETQYF,TGCAGTGCTCGCCTACAGGGTCCCCTAGAGACCCAGTACTTC
NA,NA,TRBJ1-1,TRBV7-9,CASSLQGTTEAFF,TGTGCCAGCAGCTTACAGGGAACCACTGAAGCTTTCTTT
NA,many,TRBJ1-2,TRBV12-3/TRBV12-4,CASSSGRARGYTF,TGTGCCAGCAGTAGCGGTAGGGCCCGCGGCTACACCTTC
NA,NA,TRBJ1-6,TRBV20-1,CSARPSSKSSYNSPLHF,TGCAGTGCTAGACCCTCATCTAAAAGCTCCTATAATTCACCCCTCCACTTT
NA,NA,TRBJ2-6,TRBV6-2/TRBV6-3,CASSYNTGSGANVLTF,TGTGCCAGCAGTTATAATACCGGCTCTGGGGCCAACGTCCTGACTTTC
NA,NA,TRBJ2-1,TRBV5-1,CASSLWGVDEQFF,TGCGCCAGCAGCTTGTGGGGGGTCGATGAGCAGTTCTTC
TRBD2,few,TRBJ2-3,TRBV29-1,CSGGTSASDTQYF,TGCAGCGGCGGGACTAGCGCTTCAGATACGCAGTATTTT
NA,few,TRBJ1-1,TRBV18,CASSREPNTEAFF,TGTGCCAGCTCACGGGAGCCGAACACTGAAGCTTTCTTT
TRBD1,many,TRBJ2-7,TRBV5-1,CASSPGTGVAQQYF,TGCGCCAGCAGCCCCGGGACAGGGGTTGCGCAGCAGTACTTC
NA,NA,TRBJ1-1,TRBV20-1,CSARELAGYTEAFF,TGCAGTGCTAGGGAGCTGGCAGGGTATACTGAAGCTTTCTTT
TRBD1,many,TRBJ1-2,TRBV12-3/TRBV12-4,CASSTDPVGQGTYGYTF,TGTGCCAGCAGTACCGATCCGGTGGGACAGGGGACCTATGGCTACACCTTC
NA,few,TRBJ2-3,TRBV12-3/TRBV12-4,CASSLSAGAGTDTQYF,TGTGCCAGCAGTTTGTCGGCGGGGGCCGGAACAGATACGCAGTATTTT
NA,NA,TRBJ1-3,TRBV7-7,CASSQFCQGTGNTIYF,TGTGCCAGCAGCCAGTTCTGTCAGGGAACTGGAAACACCATATATTTT
TRBD2,many,TRBJ2-5,TRBV5-1,CASSFSGGAGETQYF,TGCGCCAGCAGTTTTAGCGGGGGGGCCGGGGAGACCCAGTACTTC